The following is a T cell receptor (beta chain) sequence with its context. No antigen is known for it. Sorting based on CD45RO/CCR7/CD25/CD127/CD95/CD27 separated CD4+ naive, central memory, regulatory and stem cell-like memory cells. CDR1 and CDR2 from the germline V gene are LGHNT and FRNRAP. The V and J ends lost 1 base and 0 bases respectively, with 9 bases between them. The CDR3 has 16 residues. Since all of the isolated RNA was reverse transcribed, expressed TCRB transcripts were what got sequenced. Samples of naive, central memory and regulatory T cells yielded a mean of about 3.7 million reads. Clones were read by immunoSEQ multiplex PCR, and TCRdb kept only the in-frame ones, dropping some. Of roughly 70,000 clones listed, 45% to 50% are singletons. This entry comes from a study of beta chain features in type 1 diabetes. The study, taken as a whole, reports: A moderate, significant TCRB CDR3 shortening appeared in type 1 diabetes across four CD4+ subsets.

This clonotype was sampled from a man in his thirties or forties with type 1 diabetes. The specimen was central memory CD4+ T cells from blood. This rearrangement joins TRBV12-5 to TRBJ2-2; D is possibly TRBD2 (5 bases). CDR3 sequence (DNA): TGTGCTAGTGGTTTGGATACAGCGGCGAACACCGGGGAGCTGTTTTTT. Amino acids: CASGLDTAANTGELFF.